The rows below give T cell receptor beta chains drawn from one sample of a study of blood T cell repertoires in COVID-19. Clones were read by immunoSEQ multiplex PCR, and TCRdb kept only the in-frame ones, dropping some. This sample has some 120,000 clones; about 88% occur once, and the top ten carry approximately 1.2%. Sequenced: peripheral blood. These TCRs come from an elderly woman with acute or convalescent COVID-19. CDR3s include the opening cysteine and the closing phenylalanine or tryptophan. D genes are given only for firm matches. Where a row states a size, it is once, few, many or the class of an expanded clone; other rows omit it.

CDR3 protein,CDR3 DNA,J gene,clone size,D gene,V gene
CASSSGQMNNQPQHF,TGTGCCAGCAGCTCGGGACAGATGAACAATCAGCCCCAGCATTTT,TRBJ1-5,NA,TRBD1,TRBV6-6
CASTRGTPGLSPLHF,TGTGCCAGCACCCGGGGAACACCCGGTCTGTCACCCCTCCACTTT,TRBJ1-6,once,NA,TRBV25-1
CASMRGRGANEQFF,TGTGCCAGTATGCGCGGGAGGGGGGCGAATGAGCAGTTCTTC,TRBJ2-1,NA,TRBD2,TRBV19
CAISLRGQPISNTGELFF,TGTGCCATCAGTCTCAGGGGGCAGCCTATTTCGAACACCGGGGAGCTGTTTTTT,TRBJ2-2,NA,TRBD1,TRBV10-3
CASSVPGLAGDSYNEQFF,TGCGCCAGCAGCGTGCCGGGACTAGCGGGCGATTCCTACAATGAGCAGTTCTTC,TRBJ2-1,NA,TRBD2,TRBV5-1
CASTPGGLYNEQFF,TGTGCCAGCACTCCGGGGGGTCTCTACAATGAGCAGTTCTTC,TRBJ2-1,NA,TRBD2,TRBV6-5
CASSLEGVSSYNEQFF,TGCGCCAGCAGCTTGGAAGGGGTTAGCTCCTACAATGAGCAGTTCTTC,TRBJ2-1,NA,NA,TRBV5-1
CASSLGQGRGTDTQYF,TGCGCCAGCAGCTTGGGACAGGGGAGGGGGACAGATACGCAGTATTTT,TRBJ2-3,NA,NA,TRBV5-1
CASSERWGSGNTIYF,TGCGCCAGCAGCGAGCGGTGGGGATCGGGAAACACCATATATTTT,TRBJ1-3,NA,NA,TRBV5-1
CASSSTGTRGYTF,TGTGCCAGCTCATCAACAGGGACGAGAGGCTACACCTTC,TRBJ1-2,NA,NA,TRBV18
CASSSGIVIGYTF,TGTGCCAGCAGTTCAGGTATCGTCATTGGCTACACCTTC,TRBJ1-2,NA,NA,TRBV6-5
CASSLGGRSNQPQHF,TGCGCCAGCAGCTTGGGTGGCAGAAGCAATCAGCCCCAGCATTTT,TRBJ1-5,NA,NA,TRBV5-1
CASSQSTGTGANVLTF,TGTGCCAGCAGCCAATCGACAGGGACTGGGGCCAACGTCCTGACTTTC,TRBJ2-6,NA,TRBD1,TRBV3-1/TRBV3-2
CASSYDRAAFGANVLTF,TGTGCCAGCAGTTATGACAGGGCCGCCTTTGGGGCCAACGTCCTGACTTTC,TRBJ2-6,NA,TRBD1,TRBV6-2/TRBV6-3
CASSQDFRTGTYGYTF,TGTGCCAGCAGCCAAGATTTTAGGACAGGGACCTATGGCTACACCTTC,TRBJ1-2,NA,TRBD1,TRBV4-2
CASKGDLTNYGYTF,TGTGCCAGCAAAGGGGATCTTACCAACTATGGCTACACCTTC,TRBJ1-2,NA,NA,TRBV28
CASSIPGTSGNFYEQYF,TGTGCCAGCAGCATTCCCGGGACTAGCGGGAATTTTTACGAGCAGTACTTC,TRBJ2-7,NA,TRBD2,TRBV7-6
CSLSPTPQGELGDNYGYTF,TGCAGCCTAAGCCCTACACCACAGGGGGAATTAGGCGATAACTATGGCTACACCTTC,TRBJ1-2,NA,TRBD1,TRBV29-1
CASRGQIPDTQYF,TGCGCCAGCAGAGGACAGATTCCAGATACGCAGTATTTT,TRBJ2-3,NA,NA,TRBV10-2
CASSLYGGGYEQYF,TGTGCCAGCAGCTTATACGGGGGTGGCTACGAGCAGTACTTC,TRBJ2-7,NA,NA,TRBV7-9
CASSQYRGGTEAFF,TGTGCCAGCAGCCAATACAGGGGAGGTACTGAAGCTTTCTTT,TRBJ1-1,NA,TRBD1,TRBV14
CASSRRSGGSNEKLFF,TGTGCCAGCAGCAGACGGTCGGGGGGGAGTAATGAAAAACTGTTTTTT,TRBJ1-4,NA,NA,TRBV3-1/TRBV3-2
CASSSQAGPNTGELFF,TGCGCCAGCAGCTCTCAGGCAGGGCCGAACACCGGGGAGCTGTTTTTT,TRBJ2-2,NA,NA,TRBV5-1
CASSSGLYEQYF,TGTGCCAGCAGCTCGGGACTTTACGAGCAGTACTTC,TRBJ2-7,NA,NA,TRBV3-1/TRBV3-2
CASSLFGGGQETQYF,TGTGCCAGCAGTTTATTCGGCGGGGGGCAAGAGACCCAGTACTTC,TRBJ2-5,once,TRBD2,TRBV28
CASSLEGNKVSPLHF,TGTGCCAGCAGCTTAGAGGGGAACAAGGTCTCACCCCTCCACTTT,TRBJ1-6,NA,NA,TRBV7-6
CASRMRGTNEKLFF,TGTGCCAGTAGGATGCGAGGCACTAATGAAAAACTGTTTTTT,TRBJ1-4,NA,NA,TRBV19
CASSLSSGTGGSEAFF,TGTGCCAGCAGCTTATCATCCGGGACAGGGGGATCTGAAGCTTTCTTT,TRBJ1-1,NA,TRBD1,TRBV11-3
CATSRGVWDRGNNEQFF,TGTGCCACCAGCAGAGGAGTCTGGGACAGGGGTAACAATGAGCAGTTCTTC,TRBJ2-1,NA,TRBD1,TRBV15
CSASKGQTRTDTQYF,TGCAGTGCTAGTAAAGGACAAACTCGCACAGATACGCAGTATTTT,TRBJ2-3,NA,NA,TRBV20-1
CASSEGRYGYTF,TGCGCCAGCAGCGAGGGCCGGTATGGCTACACCTTC,TRBJ1-2,NA,NA,TRBV5-1
CASSPSGGLANYGYTF,TGTGCCAGCAGCCCCTCGGGGGGGTTAGCTAACTATGGCTACACCTTC,TRBJ1-2,NA,NA,TRBV3-1/TRBV3-2
CASSVLSGTGNEKLFF,TGTGCCAGCAGCGTCCTCTCCGGGACAGGGAACGAAAAACTGTTTTTT,TRBJ1-4,NA,TRBD1,TRBV9
CASSSPRGAYNSPLHF,TGTGCCAGCAGCTCCCCCAGGGGTGCCTATAATTCACCCCTCCACTTT,TRBJ1-6,once,NA,TRBV7-2
CASSPPGQGADEQYF,TGTGCCAGCAGCCCCCCGGGACAGGGGGCAGACGAGCAGTACTTC,TRBJ2-7,once,TRBD1,TRBV11-2
CASSLEGQGREQFF,TGCGCCAGCAGCTTGGAGGGACAGGGCCGGGAGCAGTTCTTC,TRBJ2-1,NA,TRBD1,TRBV5-1
CASSLEGGGTGELFF,TGTGCCAGCAGCTTGGAAGGGGGGGGCACCGGGGAGCTGTTTTTT,TRBJ2-2,NA,NA,TRBV5-4
CASSEPGLDITDTQYF,TGTGCCAGCAGCGAACCGGGACTAGATATCACAGATACGCAGTATTTT,TRBJ2-3,once,TRBD2,TRBV11-2
CASSYSGGGGQPQHF,TGTGCCAGCAGTTACTCAGGGGGTGGTGGTCAGCCCCAGCATTTT,TRBJ1-5,once,NA,TRBV6-2/TRBV6-3
CATSRVREGYEQYF,TGTGCCACCAGCAGAGTGCGGGAGGGGTACGAGCAGTACTTC,TRBJ2-7,NA,TRBD2,TRBV15
CASSQGASVSGANVLTF,TGTGCCAGCAGCCAAGGGGCCTCAGTCTCTGGGGCCAACGTCCTGACTTTC,TRBJ2-6,NA,NA,TRBV4-2